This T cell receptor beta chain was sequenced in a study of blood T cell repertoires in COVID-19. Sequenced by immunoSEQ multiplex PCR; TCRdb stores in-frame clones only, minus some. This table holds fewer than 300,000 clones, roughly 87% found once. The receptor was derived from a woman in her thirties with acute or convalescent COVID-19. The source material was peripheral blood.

The CDR3 sequence: CASSRRGPYEQYF. CDR3 sequence (DNA): TGTGCCAGCTCCCGGAGGGGTCCCTACGAGCAGTACTTC. V and J are TRBV28 and TRBJ2-7; D perhaps matches TRBD2 (6 bases). Per germline, CDR1 MDHEN and CDR2 SYDVKM. The CDR3 loop spans 13 amino acids. Trimming cost V 8 bases and J 2 bases, with 13 bases left between them.